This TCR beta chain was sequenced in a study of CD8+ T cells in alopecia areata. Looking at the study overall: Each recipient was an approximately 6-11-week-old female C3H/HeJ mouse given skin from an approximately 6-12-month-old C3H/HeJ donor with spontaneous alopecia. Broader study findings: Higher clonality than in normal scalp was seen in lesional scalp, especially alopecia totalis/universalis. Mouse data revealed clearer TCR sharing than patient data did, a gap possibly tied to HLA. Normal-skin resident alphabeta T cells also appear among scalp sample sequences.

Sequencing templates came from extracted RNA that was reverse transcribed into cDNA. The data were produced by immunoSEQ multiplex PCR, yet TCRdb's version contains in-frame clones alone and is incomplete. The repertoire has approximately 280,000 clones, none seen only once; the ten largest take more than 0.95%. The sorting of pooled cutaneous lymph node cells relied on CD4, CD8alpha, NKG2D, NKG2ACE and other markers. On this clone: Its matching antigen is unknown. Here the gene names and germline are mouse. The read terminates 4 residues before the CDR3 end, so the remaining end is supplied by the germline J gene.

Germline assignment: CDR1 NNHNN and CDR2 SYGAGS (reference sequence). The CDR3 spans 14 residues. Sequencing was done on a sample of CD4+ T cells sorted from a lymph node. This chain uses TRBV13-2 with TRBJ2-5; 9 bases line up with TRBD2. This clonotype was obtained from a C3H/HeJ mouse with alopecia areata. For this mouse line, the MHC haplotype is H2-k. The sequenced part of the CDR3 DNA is TGTGCCAGCGGTGATCGACTGGGGGTAGAC. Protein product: CASGDRLGVD. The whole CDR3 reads CASGDRLGVDTQYF.